This T cell receptor beta chain was recovered during a study of T cell responses to AZD1222 COVID-19 vaccine. Profiled with immunoSEQ multiplex PCR; TCRdb holds only in-frame clones, not every one. The sample contains approximately 150,000 clones, 80% to 90% of which appear only once. The CDR3 has 15 amino acids. CDR1 and CDR2 (germline): LNHDA, SQIVND (reference sequence). Unmatched junction bases numbered 17, after V lost 10 bases and J lost 7 bases. The starting material was peripheral blood, obtained on day 0 of AZD1222 vaccination. This TCR derives from an adult in good health. The rearrangement uses TRBV19 and TRBJ1-2; 8 nucleotides line up with TRBD1. Here the CDR3 reads CATQFGETGAPGYTF. The CDR3 coding sequence is TGTGCCACCCAATTCGGAGAGACAGGGGCTCCTGGCTACACCTTC.